Reported below is one T cell receptor beta chain. Antigen: not known. The record originates from a study of tissue T cells after allogeneic stem cell transplantation. Study outcomes and limitations: Motif-based clustering found tissue-specific repertoire signatures shared across patients, though few clones were shared. Blood and spleen captured only part of the tissue TCR repertoire.

V lost 0 bases to trimming and J lost 3 bases; unmatched junction nucleotides: 8. CDR3 length: 16 residues. The germline V gene encodes CDR1 SGHRS and CDR2 YFSETQ. Produced via immunoSEQ multiplex PCR; TCRdb's table is partial and in-frame only. The sample includes about 25,000 clones, around 79% seen only once; the top ten take approximately 8%. The chain is built from TRBV5-1 and TRBJ1-1; 7 bases align to TRBD1. The source material was tissue from the ileum, sampled at autopsy. The TCR was taken from a female donor of 60 years or more with lung cancer. The CDR3 region has the DNA TGCGCCAGCAGCTTGGTTCCCCAGGGGGAATACACTGAAGCTTTCTTT. Its translation is CASSLVPQGEYTEAFF.